The source of this T cell receptor (beta chain) is a study of early T cells in non-severe SARS-CoV-2 infection. Whole-study context: The chains were unpaired, and the sequenced material was bulk RNA from unsorted whole blood. The study's findings and limits: VDJdb matching skewed toward anti-spike CD8 responses, missing private and CD4 specificities.

By sample share, this clonotype is medium-sized (0.01 to 0.1%). Antigen: not known. Unique molecular identifiers were affixed to single, distinct cDNA molecules. Using its own MiXCR run on the 5' RACE reads, TCRdb lists one record per CDR3 protein. The data hold roughly 30,000 distinct CDR3 sequences, with around 6% observed a single time. The CDR3 has 14 amino acids. Trimming stripped 5 bases from V and 1 base from J, with 11 bases between. In germline, CDR1 is MDHEN, CDR2 SYDVKM. This chain links TRBV28 with TRBJ1-1; D perhaps matches TRBD1 (5 bases). This clonotype originated in an adult who was a healthcare worker with PCR-confirmed SARS-CoV-2 infection or an uninfected control (not recorded which). The sample consisted of whole blood. The CDR3 sequence is CASSPGDGNTEAFF. In DNA, the CDR3 is TGTGCCAGCAGTCCGGGGGACGGGAACACTGAAGCTTTCTTT.